The 14 T cell receptor beta chains given below trace back to one sample, sequenced in a study of T cells in Graves' hyperthyroidism and ophthalmopathy. Regions amplified from RNA transcripts were the TCR beta CDR3 regions. RT-PCR in the first round (using the HTBI primer set) targeted the TCR CDR3. From the multiplex PCR reads, TCRdb called clonotypes with MiXCR, one entry per CDR3 protein. Among around 540,000 distinct CDR3 sequences listed, about 16% were seen once. The sample consisted of blood. These receptors all stem from a woman aged 25 to 39 with Graves' ophthalmopathy.

A remark on this clonotype: This may be a read error: a much more frequent sequence differs by one nucleotide. The V call is TRBV20-1, the J call TRBJ2-7; D is perhaps TRBD1 (6 bases). The J call is doubtful: the DNA matches TRBJ2-1 better. Per germline, CDR1 DFQATT and CDR2 SNEGSKA (reference sequence). The length of the CDR3 is 14 residues. The CDR3 DNA sequence: TGCAGTGCTAGAGATCGGTACAGGGCCTACGAGCAGTTCTTC. Its translation is CSARDRYRAYEQFF.

Only a few counts were recorded for this clonotype. V is TRBV12-3 or TRBV12-4 and J is TRBJ1-6; TRBD1 matches 7 bases. CDR3 length: 12 residues. With V trimmed by 4 bases and J by 12 bases, 3 bases remained unmatched. CDR3 sequence: CASSSNRGPLHF. CDR3 coding DNA: TGTGCCAGCAGTTCAAACAGGGGACCCCTCCACTTT.

This clonotype was picked up a small number of times. The chain couples TRBV19 to TRBJ2-5, with a tentative D call TRBD1 (5 bases). V was clipped by 5 bases and J by 5 bases, with 15 bases between them. The CDR3 covers 14 residues. Germline loops: CDR1 LNHDA, CDR2 SQIVND (reference sequence). The CDR3 bases are TGTGCCAGTAGTCCATCACAGGTTGCGGAGACCCAGTACTTC. Protein product: CASSPSQVAETQYF.

J is TRBJ1-3 and V is TRBV11-1; 9 bases fit TRBD1. V lost 5 bases, J lost 3 bases, and 5 bases stayed unmatched. Germline V CDR1 and CDR2: SGHAT, FQDESV (reference sequence). The CDR3 covers 15 residues. CDR3 sequence (DNA): TGTGCCAGCAGCGCGGGACAGGGAGTTGGAAACACCATATATTTT. Protein product: CASSAGQGVGNTIYF.

This clonotype was seen a single time. The gene calls are TRBV6-1 and TRBJ2-1; 11 nucleotides agree with TRBD2. The CDR3 covers 14 residues. Germline CDR1 MNHNS, CDR2 SASEGT. Losses at the gene ends were 6 bases for V and 10 bases for J; bases not matched to a gene: 8. In nucleotides, the CDR3 is TGTGCCAGCAGAATAGCGGGAGGGCCGGGGGAGCAGTTCTTC. This gives the protein CASRIAGGPGEQFF.

The chain is built from TRBV4-1 and TRBJ1-5; unclear D gene. The CDR3 is made up of 17 amino acids. The V and J ends lost 0 bases and 5 bases respectively, with 17 bases between them. Germline V lookup: CDR1 MGHRA, CDR2 YSYEKL. CDR3 region: CASSQDRSGIGDQPQHF. The CDR3 DNA follows: TGCGCCAGCAGCCAAGATAGGTCGGGGATCGGGGATCAGCCCCAGCATTTT.

This clonotype was counted many times. The chain carries TRBV28 and TRBJ2-1, with unresolved D. CDR3 length: 13 amino acids. In germline, CDR1 is MDHEN, CDR2 SYDVKM. V gave up 7 bases and J gave up 9 bases, with 16 bases separating them. The CDR3 loop is CASTTLVPVEQFF. CDR3 nucleotides: TGTGCCAGCACCACGCTAGTGCCTGTTGAGCAGTTCTTC.

Ten or more counts support this clonotype. This chain uses TRBV6-1 with TRBJ2-2; 9 bases align to TRBD1. Germline V gene sequence: CDR1 MNHNS, CDR2 SASEGT. The CDR3 has 14 residues. Trimming at V came to 6 bases and at J to 5 bases, leaving 4 bases not matched to a gene. The CDR3 protein is CASRDRGGTGELFF. The CDR3 DNA follows: TGTGCCAGCAGGGACAGGGGCGGAACCGGGGAGCTGTTTTTT.

This clonotype has a count of ten or more. The CDR3 nucleotides are TGCAGTGCTAGTCCGGGGGGTTTCTACGAGCAGTACTTC. Translating gives CSASPGGFYEQYF. The chain joins TRBV20-1 to TRBJ2-7, with 7 bases that match TRBD2. Germline lookup yields CDR1 DFQATT and CDR2 SNEGSKA (reference sequence). Trimming took 3 bases from V and 3 from J; bases not matched to a gene: 5. This CDR3 is built from 13 residues.

The rearrangement links TRBV9 to TRBJ2-2, with D unclear. The V end lost 0 bases, the J end lost 0 bases, and 6 bases lay between the germline ends. The CDR3 runs to 15 residues. Germline CDR1 reads SGDLS; CDR2 reads YYNGEE. The CDR3 loop reads CASSVDGPNTGELFF. The CDR3 nucleotides are TGTGCCAGCAGCGTAGACGGACCGAACACCGGGGAGCTGTTTTTT.

A few counts support this clonotype. This chain connects TRBV7-3 to TRBJ2-3, with D possibly called TRBD1 or TRBD2 (5 bases each). The V and J ends lost 2 bases and 8 bases respectively, with 11 bases between them. The germline gives CDR1 SGHTA, CDR2 FQGTGA. This CDR3 is built from 13 residues. The CDR3 sequence: CASSLGAEGTQYF. For the CDR3, the DNA is TGTGCCAGCAGCTTAGGGGCAGAGGGTACGCAGTATTTT.

This clonotype has at least ten counts. The chain is built from TRBV3-1 and TRBJ2-1; D gene uncertain. The germline V gene has CDR1 LGHDT and CDR2 YNNKEL (reference sequence). Deletions cut 4 bases from V and 9 bases from J, with 13 bases between. The CDR3 has 13 residues. The CDR3 loop is CASSPDLGREQFF. The CDR3 nucleotides are TGTGCCAGCAGCCCCGATCTCGGGCGTGAGCAGTTCTTC.

This clonotype was detected many times. V and J are TRBV5-5 and TRBJ1-1; 8 bases align to TRBD1. J was trimmed by 4 bases and V by 4 bases; bases with no gene match: 15. This CDR3 region has 17 residues. The germline gives CDR1 SGHKS, CDR2 YYEKEE (reference sequence). The DNA for the CDR3 is TGTGCCAGCAGCCCCCCACAGGGGGGTCTGCGAAGCACTGAAGCTTTCTTT. Protein: CASSPPQGGLRSTEAFF.

This clonotype has a count of ten or more. The chain links TRBV6-1 to TRBJ2-5; the match to TRBD2 covers 8 bases. The CDR3 is 15 residues long. J was trimmed by 5 bases and V by 5 bases; bases with no gene match: 10. The germline V gene has CDR1 MNHNS and CDR2 SASEGT. DNA for the CDR3: TGTGCCAGCAGTAGTTGGGGCGGGGGGCAGGAGACCCAGTACTTC. It encodes CASSSWGGGQETQYF.